This TCR beta chain was sequenced during a study of Ad26.COV2.S vaccination and SARS-CoV-2 variants. Findings and caveats of the study: Vaccine and placebo groups showed comparable non-spike TCR breadth. The authors reported substantial breadth in spike-specific CD8+ and CD4+ T cell responses after vaccination.

A remark on this clone: Its antigen remains unknown.

TCRdb keeps only in-frame clones here, not all; method: immunoSEQ multiplex PCR. The sample lists approximately 340,000 clones; 90% to 95% were seen once. Trimming pared 5 bases from V and 5 bases from J, leaving 9 bases between. Germline V gives CDR1 LNHDA, CDR2 SQIVND (reference sequence). This CDR3 spans 12 amino acids. This specimen was peripheral blood, taken after recovery from COVID-19. This clonotype originated in a human donor who had recovered from COVID-19. This chain connects TRBV19 to TRBJ1-1; a weak D match, TRBD1 (6 bases). The CDR3 is CASSVQGTEAFF. In DNA form, the CDR3 reads TGTGCCAGTAGTGTACAGGGTACTGAAGCTTTCTTT.